The 20 T cell receptor beta chains below all came from one sample that was sequenced in a study of cytomegalovirus exposure and HLA in healthy donors. The study ran its PCR with 60 Vbeta and 13 Jbeta primers. The method was immunoSEQ multiplex PCR; TCRdb's version includes in-frame clones alone and lacks a portion of them. Here the sample spans fewer than 200,000 clones, roughly 80% being singletons. The sample was PBMCs. Receptor source: a woman aged 30 to 39 in good health and CMV-seropositive.

V gene TRBV11-2 combines with J gene TRBJ2-1, with D perhaps TRBD2 (7 bases). Germline V lookup: CDR1 SGHAT, CDR2 FQNNGV. The CDR3 length is 15 residues. Trimming cost V 5 bases and J 8 bases, with 19 bases left between them. CDR3: CASSPQGRGSDEQFF. The CDR3 bases are TGTGCCAGCAGCCCCCAGGGGCGGGGGTCTGATGAGCAGTTCTTC.

The chain links TRBV5-1 to TRBJ1-3, with D perhaps TRBD1 (5 bases). Germline CDR1 is SGHRS and CDR2 is YFSETQ. Trimming took off 0 bases at V and 0 bases at J, with 10 bases between the two ends. This CDR3 region has 16 residues. The CDR3 sequence is CASSLGPQASGNTIYF. In nucleotides, the CDR3 is TGCGCCAGCAGCTTGGGGCCACAGGCCTCTGGAAACACCATATATTTT.

The chain carries TRBV19 and TRBJ1-2, with D unresolved. This CDR3 spans 16 amino acids. The germline V and J ends were trimmed by 3 bases and 3 bases, with 17 bases remaining between them. The germline V gene encodes CDR1 LNHDA and CDR2 SQIVND (reference sequence). CDR3 sequence: CASSMTRNKQYYGYTF. CDR3 bases: TGTGCCAGTAGTATGACAAGGAACAAACAATACTATGGCTACACCTTC.

This chain connects TRBV11-2 to TRBJ2-5; D perhaps matches TRBD1 (6 bases). Trimming left V 3 bases short and J 3 bases short, with 8 bases between. The germline gives CDR1 SGHAT, CDR2 FQNNGV. The CDR3 is made up of 13 amino acids. The DNA of the CDR3 is TGTGCCAGCAGCTTGGGGGCCGAAGAGACCCAGTACTTC. Its translation: CASSLGAEETQYF. The full variable domain, its missing parts supplied by reference TRBV11-2 and TRBJ2-5, is EAGVAQSPRYKIIEKRQSVAFWCNPISGHATLYWYQQILGQGPKLLIQFQNNGVVDDSQLPKDRFSAERLKGVDSTLKIQPAKLEDSAVYLCASSLGAEETQYFGPGTRLLVL.

The chain carries TRBV15 and TRBJ1-3; no clear D. The germline V gene encodes CDR1 LNHNV and CDR2 YYDKDF (reference sequence). The CDR3 contains 16 residues. V lost 1 base to trimming and J lost 3 bases, with 13 bases between them. Written as DNA, the CDR3 is TGTGCCACCAGCAGAGGGCACCCAACGGGTGGAAACACCATATATTTT. It specifies CATSRGHPTGGNTIYF. Together with reference TRBV15 and TRBJ1-3, the CDR3 gives the full variable domain: DAMVIQNPRYQVTQFGKPVTLSCSQTLNHNVMYWYQQKSSQAPKLLFHYYDKDFNNEADTPDNFQSRRPNTSFCFLDIRSPGLGDTAMYLCATSRGHPTGGNTIYFGEGSWLTVV.

CDR3 sequence: CASSVGLAGNTDTQYF. In DNA form, the CDR3 reads TGTGCCAGCAGCGTGGGACTAGCGGGGAACACAGATACGCAGTATTTT. The chain couples TRBV9 to TRBJ2-3; TRBD2 matches at 13 bases. V was pared by 2 bases and J by 2 bases, with 2 bases of the junction left unmatched. Germline lookup yields CDR1 SGDLS and CDR2 YYNGEE. The CDR3 runs 16 residues.

The V gene is TRBV7-7, the J gene TRBJ2-5; the D gene is possibly TRBD1 (6 bases). In germline, CDR1 is SSHAT, CDR2 FNYEAQ (reference sequence). The CDR3 runs to 14 residues. The V gene lost 5 bases and the J gene lost 4 bases, with 14 bases spanning the gap. The CDR3 sequence: CASSRFRQVETQYF. In nucleotides, the CDR3 is TGTGCCAGCAGCCGATTTCGACAGGTAGAGACCCAGTACTTC.

The V gene is TRBV9, the J gene TRBJ1-5; possibly TRBD1 for D (5 bases). The V gene's germline CDR1 is SGDLS and CDR2 YYNGEE. The CDR3 totals 14 residues. V lost 6 bases and J lost 2, with 12 bases in between. The DNA for the CDR3 is TGTGCCAGCACCCGTGGGGGGGGCAATCAGCCCCAGCATTTT. Encoded protein: CASTRGGGNQPQHF.

The gene calls are TRBV27 and TRBJ1-5; 9 bases align to TRBD1. The CDR3 is 15 residues long. The V and J ends lost 2 bases and 1 base, in that order; junction bases with no gene match: 0. Germline lookup yields CDR1 MNHEY and CDR2 SMNVEV (reference sequence). The DNA of the CDR3 is TGTGCCAGCAGTTTAGGACAGGGGAGCAATCAGCCCCAGCATTTT. It yields the protein CASSLGQGSNQPQHF.

The chain is built from TRBV13 and TRBJ2-3, with D possibly being TRBD2 (6 bases). The CDR3 runs to 14 residues. V dropped 6 bases and J dropped 4 bases, with 14 bases sitting between them. In germline, CDR1 is PRHDT, CDR2 FYEKMQ (reference sequence). CDR3 region: CASRGLRAPDTQYF. For the CDR3, the DNA is TGTGCCAGCAGGGGACTGCGTGCTCCAGATACGCAGTATTTT.

The rearrangement links TRBV5-6 to TRBJ2-1; the D is unclear. The CDR3 is 17 residues long. The V and J ends lost 2 bases and 2 bases respectively, with 17 bases between them. Germline loops: CDR1 SGHDT, CDR2 YYEEEE. CDR3 sequence reads: CASSFLWAPGTYNEQFF. DNA for the CDR3: TGTGCCAGCAGCTTCCTATGGGCGCCTGGCACCTACAATGAGCAGTTCTTC.

This chain joins TRBV5-6 and TRBJ2-2; D perhaps matches TRBD1 (5 bases). This CDR3 spans 13 amino acids. V gave up 2 bases and J gave up 4 bases, with 6 bases separating them. Germline-derived CDR1 and CDR2 are SGHDT and YYEEEE. CDR3 protein: CASSFQGTGELFF. For the CDR3, the DNA is TGTGCCAGCAGCTTTCAGGGCACCGGGGAGCTGTTTTTT.

The chain combines TRBV30 with TRBJ2-3, with 8 bases identical to TRBD2. The trim removed 0 bases at V and 3 bases at J, leaving 8 bases unmatched. Germline CDR1 GTSNPN, CDR2 SVGIG (reference sequence). The CDR3 covers 16 residues. CDR3 in DNA: TGTGCCTGGAGTGTACTTGGTAGCGGGGTAACAGATACGCAGTATTTT. It yields the protein CAWSVLGSGVTDTQYF.

The J gene is TRBJ2-1, the V gene TRBV7-9; 11 nucleotides match TRBD1. V trimming: 4 bases; J trimming: 7 bases; junction bases outside the gene matches: 3. Germline V CDR1 and CDR2: SEHNR, FQNEAQ (reference sequence). This CDR3 has 14 residues. CDR3 nucleotide sequence: TGTGCCAGCAGCTCGGGACAGGGGGGGAATGAGCAGTTCTTC. Its protein is CASSSGQGGNEQFF.

The chain couples TRBV13 to TRBJ2-5, with TRBD1 matching 8 bases. The CDR3 has 16 amino acids. Germline assignment: CDR1 PRHDT and CDR2 FYEKMQ (reference sequence). V was clipped by 3 bases and J by 4 bases; unmatched bases: 10. The CDR3 sequence is CASSFVPLQGGETQYF. CDR3 coding DNA: TGTGCCAGCAGCTTCGTACCCCTACAGGGGGGAGAGACCCAGTACTTC. The full variable domain, completed using reference TRBV13 and TRBJ2-5, is AAGVIQSPRHLIKEKRETATLKCYPIPRHDTVYWYQQGPGQDPQFLISFYEKMQSDKGSIPDRFSAQQFSDYHSELNMSSLELGDSALYFCASSFVPLQGGETQYFGPGTRLLVL.

This rearrangement joins TRBV21-1 to TRBJ1-5; TRBD1 is the table's D call, not checked against the DNA. TRBV21-1 constitutes a pseudogene. The CDR3 is 18 amino acids. The CDR3 DNA reads TGTGCCAGCAGCTGTAAAGGAAACAGGGTTGGGGGTAGTCAGCCCCAGCATTTT. It specifies CASSCKGNRVGGSQPQHF.

This clone turned up a few times. The chain employs TRBV19 and TRBJ1-3, with 7 nucleotides matching TRBD1. The ends lost 4 bases at V and 2 bases at J; junction bases unmatched: 8. The CDR3 has 16 residues. Per germline, CDR1 LNHDA and CDR2 SQIVND (reference sequence). The CDR3 protein is CASSRSPTGTGNTIYF. The CDR3 DNA follows: TGTGCCAGTAGTAGGTCCCCGACAGGGACTGGAAACACCATATATTTT.

This chain joins TRBV7-2 and TRBJ1-5; D perhaps matches TRBD1 (5 bases). This CDR3 is built from 16 residues. V was shortened by 2 bases and J by 0 bases, with 11 bases between the two germline ends. Germline V gene lookup returns CDR1 SGHTA and CDR2 FQGNSA. CDR3 residues: CASSLRGKYSNQPQHF. CDR3 in DNA: TGTGCCAGCAGCTTACGGGGGAAATATAGCAATCAGCCCCAGCATTTT.

V and J are TRBV5-6 and TRBJ1-5; D is unclear. This CDR3 region has 16 residues. The germline gives CDR1 SGHDT, CDR2 YYEEEE. Trimming removed 3 bases from V and 0 bases from J, with 13 bases in between. CDR3 region: CASSSGTDYSNQPQHF. DNA of the CDR3: TGTGCCAGCAGCTCCGGAACGGACTATAGCAATCAGCCCCAGCATTTT.

V and J are TRBV4-1 and TRBJ1-6; D is perhaps TRBD1 (5 bases). This CDR3 comprises 15 residues. With 4 bases removed from V and 9 bases from J, the gap between germline ends came to 16 bases. Germline loops: CDR1 MGHRA, CDR2 YSYEKL. CDR3 loop: CASSLRWGEGSPLHF. Written as DNA, the CDR3 is TGCGCCAGCAGCCTTCGTTGGGGGGAAGGTTCACCCCTCCACTTT.